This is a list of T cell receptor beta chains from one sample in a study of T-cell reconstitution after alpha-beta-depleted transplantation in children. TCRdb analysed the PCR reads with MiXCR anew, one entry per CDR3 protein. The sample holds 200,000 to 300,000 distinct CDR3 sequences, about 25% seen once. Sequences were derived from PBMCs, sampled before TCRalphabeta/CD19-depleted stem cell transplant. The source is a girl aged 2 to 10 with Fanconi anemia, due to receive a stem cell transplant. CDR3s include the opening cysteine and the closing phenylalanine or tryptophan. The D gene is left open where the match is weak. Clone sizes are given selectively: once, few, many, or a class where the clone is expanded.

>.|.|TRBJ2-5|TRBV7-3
TGTGGCAGCAGCTTAGGATCGGCAGGACGAGAGACCCAGTACTTC
CGSSLGSAGRETQYF
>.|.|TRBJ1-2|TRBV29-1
TGCAGCGTTATAGGACAGCTTGCTAACTATGGCTACACCTTC
CSVIGQLANYGYTF
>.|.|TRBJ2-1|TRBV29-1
TGCAGCGCCAAAGACGCGGCTAGCGCCTCCTACAATGAGCAGTTCTTC
CSAKDAASASYNEQFF
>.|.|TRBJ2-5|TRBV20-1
TGCAGTGCTGGCCAGCAAGAGACCCAGTACTTC
CSAGQQETQYF
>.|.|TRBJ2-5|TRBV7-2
TGTGCCAGCAGCTCGGAAAGAAGGTCGGCGTGGGAGACCCAGTACTTC
CASSSERRSAWETQYF
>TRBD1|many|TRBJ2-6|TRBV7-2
TGTGCCAGCAGCTCGGACAGGCCCTTTTTC
CASSSDRPFF
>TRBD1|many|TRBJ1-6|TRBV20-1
TGCAGCGGCCTGACAGGGGATAATTCACCCCTCCACTTT
CSGLTGDNSPLHF
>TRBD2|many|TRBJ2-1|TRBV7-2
TGTGCCAGCAGCCTCAGGGGACTAGCGTTCGGTGAGCAGTTCTTC
CASSLRGLAFGEQFF
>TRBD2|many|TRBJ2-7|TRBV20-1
TGCAGTGCAGGTGGCGGGGGTGCCTCCGAGCAGTACTTC
CSAGGGGASEQYF
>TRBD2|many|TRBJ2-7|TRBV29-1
TGCAGCGTTGAGCAGCGGGGCTCCTACGAGCAGTACTTC
CSVEQRGSYEQYF
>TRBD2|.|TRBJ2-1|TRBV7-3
TGTGCCAGCAGCCCGCAGCCTAGCGGCTACAATGAGCAGTTCTTC
CASSPQPSGYNEQFF